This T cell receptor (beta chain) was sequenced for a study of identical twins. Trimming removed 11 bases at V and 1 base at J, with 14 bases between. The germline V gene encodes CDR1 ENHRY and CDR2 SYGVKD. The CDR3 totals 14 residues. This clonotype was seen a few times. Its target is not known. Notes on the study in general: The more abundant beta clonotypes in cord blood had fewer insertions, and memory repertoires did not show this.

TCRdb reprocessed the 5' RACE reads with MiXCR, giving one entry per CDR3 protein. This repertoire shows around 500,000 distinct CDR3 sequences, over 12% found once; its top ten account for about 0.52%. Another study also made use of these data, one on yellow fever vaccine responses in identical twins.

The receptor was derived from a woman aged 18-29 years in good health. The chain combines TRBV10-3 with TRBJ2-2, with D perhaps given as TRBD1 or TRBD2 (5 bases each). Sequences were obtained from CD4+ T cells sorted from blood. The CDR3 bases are TGTGCCGCCTTCCGGGACCGGAACACCGGGGAGCTGTTTTTT. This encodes CAAFRDRNTGELFF.